Each of the 31 T cell receptor beta chains below was sequenced from the same sample in a study of OX40 agonist ivuxolimab in advanced cancers. Generated by immunoSEQ multiplex PCR, the TCRdb table keeps only in-frame clones and is missing some. This table has about 42,000 clones, roughly 88% appearing once. The sample consisted of CD4+ or CD8+ T cells sorted from blood, taken in a trial of the OX40 agonist ivuxolimab. These receptors were taken from an adult with an advanced solid tumor such as melanoma, head and neck, liver or kidney cancer.

This chain connects TRBV5-1 to TRBJ1-2; D is possibly TRBD1 (5 bases). V lost 2 bases to trimming and J lost 2 bases, with 10 bases between them. This CDR3 has 14 amino acids. The germline gives CDR1 SGHRS, CDR2 YFSETQ. The CDR3 DNA reads as TGCGCCAGCAGCTTTACAGGTGTAAACTATGGCTACACCTTC. Translating it yields CASSFTGVNYGYTF.

In DNA, the CDR3 is TGTGCCAGCAGCAGGGAACCTAATAGGGGTTCTACGCAGTATTTT. Translated, it gives CASSREPNRGSTQYF. The chain carries TRBV16 and TRBJ2-3, with D maybe TRBD1 (5 bases). Per the germline V gene, CDR1 is KGHSY and CDR2 is FQNENV. The germline V and J ends were trimmed by 5 bases and 8 bases, with 20 bases remaining between them. The CDR3 length is 15 residues.

The chain combines TRBV27 with TRBJ1-4; 8 bases match TRBD1. V shed 5 bases and J 8 bases; nucleotides not matched to a gene: 10. CDR1 is MNHEY and CDR2 is SMNVEV in the germline V gene (reference sequence). The CDR3 has 15 amino acids. CDR3 sequence reads: CASSPLGQGREKLFF. The CDR3 nucleotides are TGTGCCAGCAGTCCTCTAGGACAGGGTAGGGAAAAACTGTTTTTT.

This clone has only a few counts. V and J are TRBV9 and TRBJ2-7; TRBD1 agrees at 8 bases. Germline V gene lookup returns CDR1 SGDLS and CDR2 YYNGEE. With 2 bases clipped from V and 2 bases from J, the junction kept 3 bases outside the gene matches. CDR3 size: 14 residues. In DNA form, the CDR3 reads TGTGCCAGCAGCGTTGGGACAGGCACCTACGAGCAGTACTTC. Encoded protein: CASSVGTGTYEQYF.

This chain connects TRBV19 to TRBJ1-3; tentatively, D is TRBD1 (5 bases). V dropped 9 bases and J dropped 4 bases, with 22 bases sitting between them. The CDR3 is 16 amino acids. Germline loops: CDR1 LNHDA, CDR2 SQIVND (reference sequence). The CDR3 loop is CASEKVGVPRGNTIYF. The CDR3 DNA is TGTGCCAGCGAGAAGGTGGGGGTCCCGAGAGGAAACACCATATATTTT.

This rearrangement joins TRBV18 to TRBJ2-1, with a weak D call TRBD2 (7 bases). Trimming removed 1 base from V and 6 bases from J, with 13 bases in between. Germline V gene sequence: CDR1 KGHSH, CDR2 LQKENI. CDR3 length: 15 residues. CDR3 DNA: TGTGCCAGCTCACCACGGGGGGCTAGCGGCAATGAGCAGTTCTTC. Translated, it gives CASSPRGASGNEQFF.

This chain connects TRBV11-2 to TRBJ1-2, with unresolved D. The CDR3 covers 18 residues. CDR1 SGHAT and CDR2 FQNNGV come from the germline V gene. V was cut by 0 bases and J by 0 bases, with 17 bases left in between. The CDR3 sequence: CASSLEPPRMNTNYGYTF. The CDR3 coding sequence is TGTGCCAGCAGCTTAGAGCCCCCGCGGATGAATACTAACTATGGCTACACCTTC. The complete variable domain, with remaining parts taken from reference TRBV11-2 and TRBJ1-2, reads EAGVAQSPRYKIIEKRQSVAFWCNPISGHATLYWYQQILGQGPKLLIQFQNNGVVDDSQLPKDRFSAERLKGVDSTLKIQPAKLEDSAVYLCASSLEPPRMNTNYGYTFGSGTRLTVV.

V gene TRBV18 combines with J gene TRBJ1-2; maybe TRBD1 (6 bases). The V gene lost 5 bases and the J gene lost 9 bases, with 16 bases spanning the gap. This CDR3 spans 13 amino acids. The germline V gene encodes CDR1 KGHSH and CDR2 LQKENI. CDR3 nucleotides: TGTGCCAGCTCAGACGACAAGGGGGTGAGCTACACCTTC. This sequence encodes CASSDDKGVSYTF.

The gene calls are TRBV7-9 and TRBJ2-5; possibly TRBD2 for D (5 bases). V shed 1 base and J shed 7 bases, with 13 bases lying between them. The CDR3 length is 14 residues. Germline V gene data show CDR1 as SEHNR and CDR2 as FQNEAQ (reference sequence). The CDR3 DNA follows: TGTGCCAGCAGCTTAGTTTTGGGAGTCGGGACCCAGTACTTC. Its translation is CASSLVLGVGTQYF.

V is TRBV15 and J is TRBJ2-4; D assignment may be TRBD1 or TRBD2 (6 bases each). Per germline, CDR1 LNHNV and CDR2 YYDKDF (reference sequence). V lost 5 bases, J lost 4 bases, and 18 bases lay in between. The CDR3 runs to 16 residues. The CDR3 coding sequence is TGTGCCACCAGCGGAGGGGACACTAGCATTAAAAACATTCAGTACTTC. Protein sequence: CATSGGDTSIKNIQYF.

The CDR3, as DNA: TGTGCCAGCAGTTTATGGGGGACCGGGGAGCTGTTTTTT. Protein product: CASSLWGTGELFF. The chain carries TRBV28 and TRBJ2-2; no firm D call. The CDR3 is 13 residues long. With 0 bases removed from V and 5 bases from J, the gap between germline ends came to 4 bases. Germline CDR1 reads MDHEN; CDR2 reads SYDVKM. The full variable domain, with the rest looked up from reference TRBV28 and TRBJ2-2, is DVKVTQSSRYLVKRTGEKVFLECVQDMDHENMFWYRQDPGLGLRLIYFSYDVKMKEKGDIPEGYSVSREKKERFSLILESASTNQTSMYLCASSLWGTGELFFGEGSRLTVL.

This rearrangement joins TRBV6-6 to TRBJ2-1, with unresolved D. The CDR3 is 12 residues long. Germline V gene sequence: CDR1 MNHNY, CDR2 SVGAGI (reference sequence). The V end was cut by 4 bases, the J end by 3 bases, with 4 bases between. CDR3 amino acids: CASSLVYNEQFF. In nucleotides, the CDR3 is TGTGCCAGCAGTTTGGTCTACAATGAGCAGTTCTTC.

The chain carries TRBV19 and TRBJ2-6, with D maybe TRBD1 (6 bases). CDR3 length: 19 residues. Germline V lookup: CDR1 LNHDA, CDR2 SQIVND (reference sequence). V was cut by 10 bases and J by 0 bases, with 25 bases left in between. The CDR3 DNA reads TGTGCCACCCAACCCGAAGGGACATTTCTTTCCTCTGGGGCCAACGTCCTGACTTTC. This translates into CATQPEGTFLSSGANVLTF.

This clone was picked up one time. The gene calls are TRBV7-9 and TRBJ1-5; D not certain. V lost 2 bases and J lost 0, with 8 bases in between. CDR1 and CDR2 from the germline V gene are SEHNR and FQNEAQ (reference sequence). The CDR3 runs to 15 residues. CDR3 coding DNA: TGTGCCAGCAGCTTAAGTGGGTATAGCAATCAGCCCCAGCATTTT. Protein sequence: CASSLSGYSNQPQHF.

This rearrangement joins TRBV2 to TRBJ2-2; D possibly corresponds to TRBD1 (6 bases). The ends were cut back, 2 bases at V and 3 bases at J, with 16 bases in the middle. The germline V gene has CDR1 SNHLY and CDR2 FYNNEI. CDR3 size: 17 residues. CDR3: CASSELGRGVYTGELFF. The CDR3 DNA reads TGTGCCAGCAGTGAATTGGGCAGGGGAGTCTACACCGGGGAGCTGTTTTTT. Variable domain in full (rest from reference TRBV2 and TRBJ2-2): EPEVTQTPSHQVTQMGQEVILRCVPISNHLYFYWYRQILGQKVEFLVSFYNNEISEKSEIFDDQFSVERPDGSNFTLKIRSTKLEDSAMYFCASSELGRGVYTGELFFGEGSRLTVL.

This chain uses TRBV6-5 with TRBJ1-4; D gene unclear. The CDR3 consists of 13 residues. CDR1 and CDR2 (germline): MNHEY, SVGAGI. The V and J ends lost 2 bases and 8 bases respectively, with 9 bases between them. This CDR3 reads CASSYGLTEKLFF. In DNA form, the CDR3 reads TGTGCCAGCAGTTACGGGTTGACGGAAAAACTGTTTTTT.

The chain uses TRBV7-9 and TRBJ2-7; no clear D. This CDR3 is 13 amino acids long. Trimming took 2 bases from V and 4 from J, leaving 9 bases between them. Germline V gives CDR1 SEHNR, CDR2 FQNEAQ (reference sequence). CDR3 bases: TGTGCCAGCAGCTTATCTAACGGATACGAGCAGTACTTC. Translating it yields CASSLSNGYEQYF.

V usage is TRBV5-1 and J usage is TRBJ2-7, with D hard to call. The ends were cut back, 0 bases at V and 3 bases at J, with 13 bases in the middle. Germline assignment: CDR1 SGHRS and CDR2 YFSETQ. CDR3 length: 15 residues. The chain's CDR3 is CASSLAKLTYYEQYF. The CDR3 region has the DNA TGCGCCAGCAGCTTGGCCAAACTGACCTACTACGAGCAGTACTTC.

This chain links TRBV6-1 with TRBJ1-3; D unresolved. The CDR3 is 14 amino acids. Germline V gene data show CDR1 as MNHNS and CDR2 as SASEGT. V was cut by 3 bases and J by 0 bases, with 6 bases left in between. CDR3 amino acids: CASSEATSGNTIYF. Written as DNA, the CDR3 is TGTGCCAGCAGTGAGGCGACCTCTGGAAACACCATATATTTT.

This chain joins TRBV6-1 and TRBJ1-1, with a tentative D call TRBD1 (5 bases). V was clipped by 6 bases and J by 4 bases, with 18 bases between them. CDR3 length equals 15 residues. CDR1 is MNHNS, CDR2 SASEGT, per germline. The CDR3 protein is CASRIKEVGATEAFF. The CDR3 DNA reads TGTGCCAGCAGGATAAAAGAGGTTGGGGCCACTGAAGCTTTCTTT.

CDR3 coding DNA: TGTGCCAGCAGTTCGACTTTCCTTACTAGCGGCACCGGGGAGCTGTTTTTT. It encodes CASSSTFLTSGTGELFF. The rearrangement joins TRBV27 to TRBJ2-2; TRBD2 matches at 8 bases. CDR1 MNHEY and CDR2 SMNVEV come from the germline V gene (reference sequence). This CDR3 has 17 residues. The trim removed 4 bases at V and 4 bases at J, leaving 11 bases unmatched.

The table lists this clone with a count of one. The chain couples TRBV6-1 to TRBJ2-7; 11 bases match TRBD2. Looked up from germline, CDR1 is MNHNS and CDR2 is SASEGT. This CDR3 spans 15 amino acids. The J segment lost 5 bases and the V segment lost 2 bases, leaving 5 bases of the junction unmatched. Written as DNA, the CDR3 is TGTGCCAGCAGTGAAACAACTAGCGGGAGCGACGAGCAGTACTTC. It translates to CASSETTSGSDEQYF.

V and J are TRBV19 and TRBJ2-7; TRBD2 agrees at 8 bases. The length of the CDR3 is 16 residues. V dropped 4 bases and J dropped 2; count of bases not matched to a gene: 10. CDR1 is LNHDA, CDR2 SQIVND, per germline (reference sequence). The DNA for the CDR3 is TGTGCCAGTAGTAAGAAAGCGGGAGTAAGGACCTACGAGCAGTACTTC. This codes for CASSKKAGVRTYEQYF. The full variable domain, completed using reference TRBV19 and TRBJ2-7, is DGGITQSPKYLFRKEGQNVTLSCEQNLNHDAMYWYRQDPGQGLRLIYYSQIVNDFQKGDIAEGYSVSREKKESFPLTVTSAQKNPTAFYLCASSKKAGVRTYEQYFGPGTRLTVT.

The J gene is TRBJ2-7, the V gene TRBV28; D is possibly TRBD1 (5 bases). Trimming left V 2 bases short and J 6 bases short, with 14 bases between. Germline lookup yields CDR1 MDHEN and CDR2 SYDVKM. This CDR3 has 14 residues. CDR3 in DNA: TGTGCCAGCAGTTTAGGTCTTTCAGGGATCGAGCAGTACTTC. Encoded protein: CASSLGLSGIEQYF.

The chain has TRBV9 and TRBJ1-6, with D perhaps TRBD1 (6 bases). The V and J ends lost 2 bases and 7 bases respectively, with 13 bases between them. The CDR3 runs 15 residues. Germline V gene lookup returns CDR1 SGDLS and CDR2 YYNGEE. The CDR3 DNA is TGTGCCAGCAGCGTCCAAACAGGGATGAATTCACCCCTCCACTTT. Protein: CASSVQTGMNSPLHF.

CDR3 in amino acids: CAIAFLSYNEQFF. For the CDR3, the DNA is TGTGCCATCGCTTTCCTCTCCTACAATGAGCAGTTCTTC. V usage is TRBV10-3 and J usage is TRBJ2-1, with D unresolved. CDR3 length equals 13 residues. Germline V gene data show CDR1 as ENHRY and CDR2 as SYGVKD. V lost 8 bases to trimming and J lost 0 bases, with 8 bases between them.

V usage is TRBV7-3 and J usage is TRBJ2-1; TRBD1 matches 10 bases. Germline CDR1 reads SGHTA; CDR2 reads FQGTGA. Germline trimming cut 2 bases from V and 9 bases from J; bases unmatched to any gene: 1. The CDR3 length is 13 residues. CDR3 sequence: CASSLGQGGEQFF. The CDR3 DNA follows: TGTGCCAGCAGCTTAGGACAGGGGGGTGAGCAGTTCTTC.

This clone was seen just once. The chain employs TRBV27 and TRBJ2-3, with 7 bases lining up with TRBD1. The CDR3 has 16 amino acids. The J segment lost 0 bases and the V segment lost 6 bases, leaving 9 bases of the junction unmatched. CDR1 is MNHEY, CDR2 SMNVEV, per germline (reference sequence). The CDR3 reads CASSVNWGQSTDTQYF. The CDR3 nucleotides read TGTGCCAGCAGCGTCAATTGGGGACAGAGCACAGATACGCAGTATTTT.

The chain is built from TRBV5-1 and TRBJ1-2; D ambiguous. The length of the CDR3 is 14 residues. Germline V gene lookup returns CDR1 SGHRS and CDR2 YFSETQ. The germline V and J ends were trimmed by 0 bases and 8 bases, with 14 bases remaining between them. CDR3 sequence reads: CASSLAGRTGGYTF. CDR3 bases: TGCGCCAGCAGCTTGGCCGGCAGGACGGGAGGCTACACCTTC.

The genes are TRBV5-1 and TRBJ1-1; possibly TRBD1 for D (6 bases). There are 13 residues in the CDR3. Trimming removed 4 bases from V and 5 bases from J, with 12 bases in between. The germline V gene encodes CDR1 SGHRS and CDR2 YFSETQ. CDR3 sequence: CASSMGHQTEAFF. The CDR3 DNA follows: TGCGCCAGCAGCATGGGACACCAGACTGAAGCTTTCTTT.

J is TRBJ2-5 and V is TRBV18; TRBD1 matches 9 bases. The CDR3 contains 15 residues. After removal of 3 bases from V and 5 bases from J, the junction contained 7 bases not matched to a gene. Germline CDR1 reads KGHSH; CDR2 reads LQKENI. The CDR3 DNA reads as TGTGCCAGCTCACCCACGGGACAGGGCTTCGAGACCCAGTACTTC. It yields the protein CASSPTGQGFETQYF.